These 18 T cell receptor beta chains originate from one sample sequenced in a study of Tregs in tolerant kidney transplant recipients (dated by TCRdb to the late 2010s). The meaning of the sample's time point label: blood sample drawn before combined kidney and bone marrow transplant. Preparation of the library involved the immunoSEQ multiplex PCR assay. TCRdb retrieved this table from immuneACCESS and kept in-frame rearrangements only. Not all clones are present; in checked studies, unresolved V genes account for under half, and no reason is known for the remainder. The sample table contains 60,000 to 95,000 clones; only one count was recorded for nearly 98% of them. The ten largest clones capture approximately 0.52% of the sample. Sequencing was performed on CD4+ T cells from blood, taken before the transplant. These receptors were obtained from a human donor who received a combined kidney and bone marrow transplant.

The genes are TRBV6-1 and TRBJ1-2, with 9 positions matching TRBD1. The CDR3 is 16 residues long. Trimming took 2 bases from V and 7 from J; bases not matched to a gene: 11. Per germline, CDR1 MNHNS and CDR2 SASEGT. The CDR3 coding sequence is TGTGCCAGCAGTGAATGGTCGGCGGGACAGGGATCTGGCTACACCTTC. This gives the protein CASSEWSAGQGSGYTF.

The genes are TRBV5-1 and TRBJ2-1; the match to TRBD2 covers 11 bases. Germline-derived CDR1 and CDR2 are SGHRS and YFSETQ. J was trimmed by 5 bases and V by 2 bases; bases with no gene match: 3. There are 15 residues in the CDR3. The CDR3 region is CASSFGTSGNNEQFF. The CDR3 nucleotides read TGCGCCAGCAGCTTCGGGACTAGCGGAAACAATGAGCAGTTCTTC.

This clone has a single count. The chain recombines TRBV4-2 with TRBJ2-1, with 9 bases identical to TRBD1. The CDR3 extends over 16 amino acids. Unmatched junction bases numbered 12, after V lost 0 bases and J lost 12 bases. The germline gives CDR1 LGHNA, CDR2 YNFKEQ. The CDR3 region is CASSQDRRTGVFGQFF. The DNA of the CDR3 is TGTGCCAGCAGCCAAGACCGCCGGACAGGGGTCTTCGGGCAGTTCTTC.

This clone is a singleton in its sample. The chain joins TRBV9 to TRBJ1-4; 8 bases fit TRBD1. The V segment lost 6 bases and the J segment 8 bases; nucleotides outside the gene matches: 27. CDR3 length: 20 residues. Germline values: CDR1 SGDLS, CDR2 YYNGEE. CDR3 bases: TGTGCCAGCAAGCCTAAGCCCGATAACCCTCTCTCAGGGGGCTGGGAAAAACTGTTTTTT. Its translation is CASKPKPDNPLSGGWEKLFF.

V is TRBV6-5 and J is TRBJ1-1, with 9 bases identical to TRBD1. Unmatched junction bases numbered 6, after V lost 6 bases and J lost 4 bases. The V gene's germline CDR1 is MNHEY and CDR2 SVGAGI. The CDR3 has 14 amino acids. As DNA, the CDR3 is TGTGCCAGCAGGCCCGGGACAGGGAGCACTGAAGCTTTCTTT. Translating gives CASRPGTGSTEAFF.

The chain links TRBV30 to TRBJ1-5, with TRBD1 matching over 9 bases. The germline gives CDR1 GTSNPN, CDR2 SVGIG (reference sequence). The V and J ends lost 2 bases and 8 bases, in that order; junction bases with no gene match: 4. The CDR3 consists of 13 residues. CDR3 bases: TGTGCCTGGAGTACAGGGGGCGCGAAGCCCCAGCATTTT. It is translated as CAWSTGGAKPQHF.

This chain joins TRBV7-9 and TRBJ2-1; 7 positions match TRBD1. This CDR3 is built from 15 residues. The V segment lost 3 bases and the J segment 4 bases; nucleotides outside the gene matches: 6. Germline CDR1 reads SEHNR; CDR2 reads FQNEAQ (reference sequence). CDR3 region: CASSLGQTKYNEQFF. The CDR3 coding sequence is TGTGCCAGCAGCTTGGGACAGACCAAGTACAATGAGCAGTTCTTC.

This rearrangement joins TRBV2 to TRBJ1-2; D is possibly TRBD1 (6 bases). CDR3 length: 13 residues. V gave up 6 bases and J gave up 1 base, with 9 bases separating them. Germline CDR1 and CDR2: SNHLY and FYNNEI. CDR3 bases: TGTGCCAGCAGACAGGGCGATAACTATGGCTACACCTTC. Protein product: CASRQGDNYGYTF. Looking up the rest from reference TRBV2 and TRBJ1-2 gives the full variable domain: EPEVTQTPSHQVTQMGQEVILRCVPISNHLYFYWYRQILGQKVEFLVSFYNNEISEKSEIFDDQFSVERPDGSNFTLKIRSTKLEDSAMYFCASRQGDNYGYTFGSGTRLTVV.

The V and J genes are TRBV9 and TRBJ1-1; 8 bases are a match to TRBD1. This CDR3 contains 16 residues. J was trimmed by 4 bases and V by 0 bases; bases with no gene match: 8. Germline lookup yields CDR1 SGDLS and CDR2 YYNGEE. The CDR3 is CASSVVAGGRTTEAFF. In nucleotides, the CDR3 is TGTGCCAGCAGCGTAGTGGCAGGGGGCAGGACCACTGAAGCTTTCTTT.

J is TRBJ1-3 and V is TRBV2; D is unclear. The V end was cut by 7 bases, the J end by 10 bases, with 23 bases between. The CDR3 has 15 amino acids. Germline assignment: CDR1 SNHLY and CDR2 FYNNEI. The CDR3 DNA reads as TGTGCCAGCACTGATAACATCCCATTTGGGAGTACCATATATTTT. This gives the protein CASTDNIPFGSTIYF.

V gene TRBV9 combines with J gene TRBJ2-1; D is ambiguous. Germline V lookup: CDR1 SGDLS, CDR2 YYNGEE. V lost 0 bases and J 3 bases, leaving 7 bases between the germline ends. The CDR3 spans 14 residues. The CDR3 here is CASSVDSYYNEQFF. In DNA form, the CDR3 reads TGTGCCAGCAGCGTAGATAGTTACTACAATGAGCAGTTCTTC.

The chain is built from TRBV12-5 and TRBJ2-2; weak D call: TRBD2 (5 bases). V lost 0 bases, J lost 1 base, and 18 bases lay in between. Germline values: CDR1 LGHNT, CDR2 FRNRAP. This CDR3 comprises 19 residues. The CDR3 nucleotides read TGTGCTAGTGGTTTGGTACCGGAGGTCTACCAATTGAACACCGGGGAGCTGTTTTTT. Amino acids: CASGLVPEVYQLNTGELFF. The variable domain in full, with the rest retrieved from reference TRBV12-5 and TRBJ2-2, is DARVTQTPRHKVTEMGQEVTMRCQPILGHNTVFWYRQTMMQGLELLAYFRNRAPLDDSGMPKDRFSAEMPDATLATLKIQPSEPRDSAVYFCASGLVPEVYQLNTGELFFGEGSRLTVL.

The V call is TRBV18, the J call TRBJ2-7; 10 bases map to TRBD2. This CDR3 has 14 amino acids. With V trimmed by 3 bases and J by 4 bases, 3 bases remained unmatched. CDR1 and CDR2 (germline): KGHSH, LQKENI. The CDR3 nucleotides read TGTGCCAGCTCACCCACTAGCGGGATATACGAGCAGTACTTC. Amino acid sequence: CASSPTSGIYEQYF.

The genes are TRBV10-3 and TRBJ2-7, with unresolved D. Germline CDR1 is ENHRY and CDR2 is SYGVKD. With 1 base removed from V and 5 bases from J, the gap between germline ends came to 15 bases. The length of the CDR3 is 15 residues. The CDR3 DNA follows: TGTGCCATCAGTGAGTTTCAGGCACGTGGCGACGAGCAGTACTTC. Its protein product is CAISEFQARGDEQYF.

V usage is TRBV10-2 and J usage is TRBJ2-7, with TRBD2 identical over 8 bases. The CDR3 runs to 11 residues. Per the germline V gene, CDR1 is WSHSY and CDR2 is SAAADI. After removal of 2 bases from V and 12 bases from J, the junction contained 3 bases not matched to a gene. The CDR3 DNA reads as TGCGCCAGCAGTGAGGGACTAGCTCCGTACTTC. Protein product: CASSEGLAPYF.

This chain uses TRBV19 with TRBJ1-5; 8 nucleotides match TRBD1. From germline, CDR1 is LNHDA and CDR2 SQIVND (reference sequence). This CDR3 is built from 14 residues. The ends lost 7 bases at V and 8 bases at J; junction bases unmatched: 10. As DNA, the CDR3 is TGTGCCAGTAATCACGACAGGGGAACGGAGCCCCAGCATTTT. Translation: CASNHDRGTEPQHF.

The chain uses TRBV7-2 and TRBJ1-2; 8 nucleotides agree with TRBD1. This CDR3 comprises 14 residues. Trimming cost V 8 bases and J 3 bases; bases outside gene matches: 8. CDR1 and CDR2 (germline): SGHTA, FQGNSA. In nucleotides, the CDR3 is TGTGCCAGCGTGAGGACAGGGTTTGACTATGGCTACACCTTC. The encoded protein is CASVRTGFDYGYTF.

The chain uses TRBV4-2 and TRBJ2-2; D is unresolved. Germline V CDR1 and CDR2: LGHNA, YNFKEQ. V lost 0 bases to trimming and J lost 1 base, with 12 bases between them. There are 17 residues in the CDR3. The CDR3, as DNA: TGTGCCAGCAGCCAAGATACCGACACCCAGAACACCGGGGAGCTGTTTTTT. Translated: CASSQDTDTQNTGELFF.